This TCR beta chain was identified in a study of cytomegalovirus exposure and HLA in healthy donors. Findings of the study overall: Reported findings show TCR beta sequences accurately forecast HLA-A and HLA-B alleles in most subjects.

Concerning this clone: The antigen is undetermined.

The V segment lost 7 bases and the J segment 5 bases; nucleotides outside the gene matches: 12. CDR1 is SEHNR and CDR2 is FQNEAQ in the germline V gene (reference sequence). This CDR3 contains 16 residues. With 60 Vbeta and 13 Jbeta primers, the PCR was carried out. This table comes from immunoSEQ multiplex PCR, and its TCRdb copy is limited to in-frame clones, with some not included. The repertoire holds roughly 100,000 clones, with around three quarters as singletons. The TCR comes from a man in his fifties or sixties in good health and CMV-seropositive. The rearrangement uses TRBV7-9 and TRBJ2-5; TRBD1 matches 11 bases. The source material was PBMCs. Here the CDR3 reads CASTTTRDRGVETQYF. For the CDR3, the DNA is TGTGCCAGCACCACTACCCGGGACAGGGGGGTTGAGACCCAGTACTTC.